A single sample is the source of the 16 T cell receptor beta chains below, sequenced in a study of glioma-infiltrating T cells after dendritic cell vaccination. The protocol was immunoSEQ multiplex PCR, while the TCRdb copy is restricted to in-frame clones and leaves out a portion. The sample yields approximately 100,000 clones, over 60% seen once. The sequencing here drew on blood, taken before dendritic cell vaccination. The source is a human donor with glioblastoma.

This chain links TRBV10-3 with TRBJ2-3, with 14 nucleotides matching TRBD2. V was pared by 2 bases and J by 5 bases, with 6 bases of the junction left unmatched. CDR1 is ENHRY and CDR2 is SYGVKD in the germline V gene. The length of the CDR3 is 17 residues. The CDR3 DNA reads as TGTGCCATCAGTGAGGGGAGACTAGCGGGGGGGCGAGATACGCAGTATTTT. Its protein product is CAISEGRLAGGRDTQYF.

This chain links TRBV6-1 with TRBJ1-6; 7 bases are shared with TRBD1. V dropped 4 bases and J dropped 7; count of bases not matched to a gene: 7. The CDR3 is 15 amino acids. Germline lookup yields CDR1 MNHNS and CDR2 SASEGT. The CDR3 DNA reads TGTGCCAGCAGTGGCCGGGACAGAAACAATTCACCCCTCCACTTT. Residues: CASSGRDRNNSPLHF.

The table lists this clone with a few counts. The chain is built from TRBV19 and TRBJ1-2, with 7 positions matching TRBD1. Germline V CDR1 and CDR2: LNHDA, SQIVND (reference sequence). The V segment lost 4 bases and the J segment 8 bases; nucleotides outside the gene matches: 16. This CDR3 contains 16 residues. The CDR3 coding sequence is TGTGCCAGTAGTAAAACCACCACCAAGGGGGCATGGGGCTACACCTTC. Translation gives CASSKTTTKGAWGYTF.

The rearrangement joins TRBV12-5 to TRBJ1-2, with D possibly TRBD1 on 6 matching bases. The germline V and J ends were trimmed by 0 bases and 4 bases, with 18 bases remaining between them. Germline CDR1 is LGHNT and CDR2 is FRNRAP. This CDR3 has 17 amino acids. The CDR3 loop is CASGLVTAPGQPYGYTF. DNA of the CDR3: TGTGCTAGTGGTTTGGTAACTGCACCCGGACAGCCCTATGGCTACACCTTC.

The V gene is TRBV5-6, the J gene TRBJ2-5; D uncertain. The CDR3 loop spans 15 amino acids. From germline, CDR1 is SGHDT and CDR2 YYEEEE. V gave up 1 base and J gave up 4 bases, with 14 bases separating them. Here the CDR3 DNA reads TGTGCCAGCAGCTTGAGAGCCGGAGTGGTAGAGACCCAGTACTTC. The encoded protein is CASSLRAGVVETQYF.

CDR3 nucleotide sequence: TGCAGCGCCACTAGCGGGAGTTCCGATCAACCGCAGTTCTTC. Amino acid sequence: CSATSGSSDQPQFF. The chain combines TRBV29-1 with TRBJ2-1, with TRBD2 identical over 11 bases. With V trimmed by 7 bases and J by 12 bases, 14 bases remained unmatched. The germline V gene encodes CDR1 SQVTM and CDR2 ANQGSEA. The CDR3 has 14 amino acids.

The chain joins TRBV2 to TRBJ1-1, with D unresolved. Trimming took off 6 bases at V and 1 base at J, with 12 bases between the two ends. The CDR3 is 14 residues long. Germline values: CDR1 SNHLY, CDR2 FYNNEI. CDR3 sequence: CASRPLIQNTEAFF. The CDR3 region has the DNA TGTGCCAGCAGACCACTAATCCAGAACACTGAAGCTTTCTTT.

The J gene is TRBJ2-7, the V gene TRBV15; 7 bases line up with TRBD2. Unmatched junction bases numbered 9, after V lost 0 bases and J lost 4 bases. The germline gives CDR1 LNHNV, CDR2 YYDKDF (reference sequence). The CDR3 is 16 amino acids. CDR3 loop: CATSRDFWGGIYEQYF. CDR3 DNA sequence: TGTGCCACCAGCAGAGATTTTTGGGGGGGGATATACGAGCAGTACTTC.

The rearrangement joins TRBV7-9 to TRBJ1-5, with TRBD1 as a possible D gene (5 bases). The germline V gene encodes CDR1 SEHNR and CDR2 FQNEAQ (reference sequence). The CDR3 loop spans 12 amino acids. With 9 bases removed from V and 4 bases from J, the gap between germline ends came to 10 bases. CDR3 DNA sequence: TGTGCCAGTCGAGCAGGGAATCAGCCCCAGCATTTT. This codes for CASRAGNQPQHF.

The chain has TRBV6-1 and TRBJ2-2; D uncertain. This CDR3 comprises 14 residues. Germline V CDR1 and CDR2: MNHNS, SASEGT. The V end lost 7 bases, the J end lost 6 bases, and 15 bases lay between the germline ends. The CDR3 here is CASIRETRAGELFF. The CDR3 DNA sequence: TGTGCCAGCATACGCGAAACTCGGGCCGGGGAGCTGTTTTTT.

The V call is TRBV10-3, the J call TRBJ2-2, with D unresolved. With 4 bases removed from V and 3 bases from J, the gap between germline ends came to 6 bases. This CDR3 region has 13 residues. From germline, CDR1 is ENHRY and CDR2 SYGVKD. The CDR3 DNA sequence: TGTGCCATCAGTGTTCGGGACACCGGGGAGCTGTTTTTT. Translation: CAISVRDTGELFF.

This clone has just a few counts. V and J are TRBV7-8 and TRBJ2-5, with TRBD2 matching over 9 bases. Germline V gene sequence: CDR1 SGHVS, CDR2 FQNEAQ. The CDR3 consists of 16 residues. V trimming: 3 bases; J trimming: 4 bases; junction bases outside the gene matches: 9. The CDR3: CASSFAAGGPGETQYF. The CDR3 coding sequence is TGTGCCAGCAGCTTTGCCGCGGGGGGGCCAGGAGAGACCCAGTACTTC.

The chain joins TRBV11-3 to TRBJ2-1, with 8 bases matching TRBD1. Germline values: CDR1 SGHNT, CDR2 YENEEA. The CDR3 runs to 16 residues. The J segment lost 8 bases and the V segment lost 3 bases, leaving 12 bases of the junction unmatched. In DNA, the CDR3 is TGTGCCAGCAGCTTTAGGGGAGCAGGGGGCTGGGATGAGCAGTTCTTC. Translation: CASSFRGAGGWDEQFF.

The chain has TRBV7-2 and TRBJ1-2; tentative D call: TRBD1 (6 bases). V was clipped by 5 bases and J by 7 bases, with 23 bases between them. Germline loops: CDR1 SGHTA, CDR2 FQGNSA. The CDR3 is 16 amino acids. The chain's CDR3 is CASSPAPTGNPGGYTF. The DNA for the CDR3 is TGTGCCAGCAGCCCTGCCCCGACAGGAAATCCGGGTGGCTACACCTTC. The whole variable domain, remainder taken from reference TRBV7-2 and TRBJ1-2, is GAGVSQSPSNKVTEKGKDVELRCDPISGHTALYWYRQSLGQGLEFLIYFQGNSAPDKSGLPSDRFSAERTGGSVSTLTIQRTQQEDSAVYLCASSPAPTGNPGGYTFGSGTRLTVV.

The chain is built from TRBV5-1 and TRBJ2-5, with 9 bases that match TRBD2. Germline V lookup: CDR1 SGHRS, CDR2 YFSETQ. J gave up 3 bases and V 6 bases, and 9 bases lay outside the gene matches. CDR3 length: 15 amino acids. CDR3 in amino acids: CASTSLAGPKETQYF. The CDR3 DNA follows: TGCGCCAGCACTTCGCTAGCGGGACCCAAAGAGACCCAGTACTTC.

The CDR3 DNA sequence: TGTGCCAGCAGTTACGATCCGGGAGGGGGTGAGCATGGCTACACCTTC. Residues: CASSYDPGGGEHGYTF. The V and J genes are TRBV6-5 and TRBJ1-2; TRBD1 might be the D (6 bases). V dropped 2 bases and J dropped 6 bases, with 19 bases sitting between them. In germline, CDR1 is MNHEY, CDR2 SVGAGI. This CDR3 is 16 amino acids long.